This T cell receptor (beta chain) was captured in a study of vaccination and CD4 T cells after COVID-19. Across the whole study: Vaccination of participants consisted of two doses of either BNT162b2 or mRNA-1273 vaccine. Control cultures received a CEFX pool, an HIV-1 Nef pool, or no peptide. Findings of the study overall: Data came from relatively few convalescent patients and lacked early post-infection timepoints. The median number of SARS-CoV-2-reactive clonotypes increased from approximately 21 to 38, a change that did not reach significance.

With 7 bases removed from V and 6 bases from J, the gap between germline ends came to 22 bases. The germline gives CDR1 LNHDA, CDR2 SQIVND (reference sequence). This CDR3 has 16 residues. Treatment of the sample: roughly 11-day PBMC culture with coronavirus spike peptide pools or control peptides (ViraFEST assay). This clonotype is deemed large. Its antigen is still unknown. The Oncomine TCR Beta short-read assay generated sequence data from the DNA of cultured CD4+ T cells. MiXCR, run by TCRdb on the PCR reads, gives a single entry per CDR3 protein. The sample records several thousand distinct CDR3 sequences, approximately 33% being singletons.

The chain uses TRBV19 and TRBJ1-5; D ambiguous. The sequence was collected from a human donor who had recovered from COVID-19. Sequencing was performed on CD4+ T cells from blood, cultured in vitro, taken after SARS-CoV-2 vaccination. For the CDR3, the DNA is TGTGCCAGTATGGGATGGAGTGGTGTGGGCTCTCAGCCCCAGCATTTT. It is translated as CASMGWSGVGSQPQHF.